This T cell receptor beta chain was captured in a study of cytomegalovirus exposure and HLA in healthy donors. About the research overall: A prior analysis found 100 million to 140 million unique TCR beta sequences from approximately 190 million T cells.

Notes on the study in general: Analyses of presence/absence relied on an assumption of roughly uniform sequencing depth across donors. The CMV antigen specificity of a few CMV-associated chains was confirmed through in vitro analysis.

Vbeta (60) and Jbeta (13) primers were used in the PCR. The method was immunoSEQ multiplex PCR; TCRdb's version includes in-frame clones alone and lacks a portion of them. Here the sample spans roughly 190,000 clones, more than 75% being singletons. Turning to this clone: Its antigen is not known.

V dropped 3 bases and J dropped 0 bases, with 12 bases sitting between them. Germline CDR1 reads SGHRS; CDR2 reads YFSETQ. CDR3 length equals 15 residues. The genes are TRBV5-1 and TRBJ1-1; D remains unclear. This receptor was identified in a woman aged 50 to 60 in good health and CMV-seropositive. The sequenced sample was PBMCs. CDR3 protein: CASSSGLFLNTEAFF. The CDR3, as DNA: TGCGCCAGCAGCTCTGGACTTTTTTTGAACACTGAAGCTTTCTTT.